This T cell receptor beta chain was sequenced in a study of CD8 T cells in Susac syndrome. The CDR3 consists of 14 residues. Looked up from germline, CDR1 is SGDLS and CDR2 is YYNGEE. V was trimmed by 4 bases and J by 4 bases, leaving 14 bases between them. As controls, healthy donors matched for age and sex were used. Random hexamers were used to reverse transcribe the RNA input (roughly 0.5 to 1 ug). An immunoSEQ multiplex PCR amplified TCR beta CDR3 over 54 Vbeta and 13 Jbeta. Each CDR3 protein is one row after TCRdb ran MiXCR on the immunoSEQ multiplex PCR reads. The table records approximately 170,000 distinct CDR3 sequences, 92% of them present only once. In the case of this clonotype: The antigen is undetermined.

Whole-study findings and limits: The study's TCR sequencing and HLA analysis covered a relatively small number of individuals, and the study acknowledged this.

The specimen sequenced was CD4+ T cells from PBMCs. The sequence came from a human donor in good health. The V gene is TRBV9, the J gene TRBJ1-2; D perhaps matches TRBD1 (5 bases). The DNA for the CDR3 is TGTGCCAGCAGCTCCTCACGGGGGACCTATGGCTACACCTTC. It yields the protein CASSSSRGTYGYTF. Complete variable domain (other parts from reference TRBV9 and TRBJ1-2): DSGVTQTPKHLITATGQRVTLRCSPRSGDLSVYWYQQSLDQGLQFLIQYYNGEERAKGNILERFSAQQFPDLHSELNLSSLELGDSALYFCASSSSRGTYGYTFGSGTRLTVV.